Below are 5 T cell receptor beta chains sequenced from a single sample in a study of CD8 T cells in ankylosing spondylitis. From the 5' RACE reads, TCRdb called clonotypes with MiXCR, one entry per CDR3 protein. This sample has 240,000 or so distinct CDR3 sequences; about 11% occur once, and the top ten carry around 7%. Sequenced material: blood, either unsorted or a sorted T cell fraction (not recorded which). These receptors all stem from a male donor with ankylosing spondylitis or in good health (not recorded which).

This chain uses TRBV11-2 with TRBJ2-2; unclear D gene. Germline V gives CDR1 SGHAT, CDR2 FQNNGV. Trimming pared 4 bases from V and 6 bases from J, leaving 15 bases between. There are 15 residues in the CDR3. The DNA of the CDR3 is TGTGCCAGCAGCTCCAGCCTGTATGGGGCCGGGGAGCTGTTTTTT. It translates to CASSSSLYGAGELFF.

This clonotype has a count of ten or more. V gene TRBV5-1 combines with J gene TRBJ2-1, with TRBD2 matching over 11 bases. The germline gives CDR1 SGHRS, CDR2 YFSETQ. J lost 4 bases, V lost 8 bases, and 8 bases had no gene match. The CDR3 covers 15 residues. CDR3: CASSSGGGLYNEQFF. Here the CDR3 DNA reads TGCGCCAGTAGTAGCGGGGGGGGACTGTACAATGAGCAGTTCTTC.

V and J are TRBV2 and TRBJ2-2, with D perhaps assigned TRBD1 or TRBD2 (6 bases each). Trimming removed 9 bases from V and 8 bases from J, with 16 bases in between. The length of the CDR3 is 13 residues. Germline CDR1 is SNHLY and CDR2 is FYNNEI. This CDR3 reads CASLKEGVGELFF. The CDR3 DNA reads as TGTGCCAGTCTCAAGGAGGGGGTTGGGGAGCTGTTTTTT.

This clonotype appeared many times. The rearrangement links TRBV4-2 to TRBJ2-3, with 7 bases lining up with TRBD1. The CDR3 is 15 residues long. The V and J ends lost 2 bases and 0 bases, in that order; junction bases with no gene match: 2. In germline, CDR1 is LGHNA, CDR2 YNFKEQ. The CDR3 region is CASSQRDRSTDTQYF. CDR3 nucleotide sequence: TGTGCCAGCAGCCAACGGGACAGAAGCACAGATACGCAGTATTTT.

Only a few counts were recorded for this clonotype. This chain links TRBV25-1 with TRBJ1-2; no firm D call. V was cut by 2 bases and J by 4 bases, with 17 bases left in between. The CDR3 totals 16 residues. Germline V lookup: CDR1 MGHDK, CDR2 SYGVNS. The CDR3 bases are TGTGCCAGCAGTGAAGGGCTAGGAGGACGGCCCTATGGCTACACCTTC. Encoded protein: CASSEGLGGRPYGYTF.